Listed below are T cell receptor beta chains from one sample, sequenced in a study of cytomegalovirus exposure and HLA in healthy donors. Sequenced by immunoSEQ multiplex PCR; TCRdb stores in-frame clones only, minus some. The table lists about 89,000 clones, around 64% of them singletons, with 2.1% in the top ten. Sequenced material: PBMCs. The receptors were sampled from a man aged 30 to 39 in good health and CMV-seronegative. CDR3s include the opening cysteine and the closing phenylalanine or tryptophan. Fields, in order: J gene, D gene, clone size, V gene, CDR3 DNA, CDR3 protein. A D gene is named only where the DNA matches it firmly. Size is omitted from some rows. Given values are once, few, many or a class for expanded clones.

>TRBJ2-3|TRBD2|-|TRBV18
TGTGCCAGCTCACCGGGGGGGAACACAGATACGCAGTATTTT
CASSPGGNTDTQYF
>TRBJ2-4|-|-|TRBV15
TGTGCCACCAGCGCTACCAAAAACATTCAGTACTTC
CATSATKNIQYF
>TRBJ1-3|-|once|TRBV5-1
TGCGCCAGCAGCTCTGACAGGAACAAGGACACCATATATTTT
CASSSDRNKDTIYF
>TRBJ1-2|TRBD1|few|TRBV5-1
TGCGCCAGCTCCCCACGAGGGGGCGGTCTTGGGGGCTATGGCTACACCTTC
CASSPRGGGLGGYGYTF
>TRBJ1-1|-|-|TRBV20-1
TGCAGTGGGACAGCGAACACTGAAGCTTTCTTT
CSGTANTEAFF
>TRBJ1-4|-|-|TRBV6-6
TGTGCCAGCAGGGACAGCCTTAATGAAAAACTGTTTTTT
CASRDSLNEKLFF
>TRBJ2-5|-|-|TRBV29-1
TGCAGCGTCCAGACTAGTCGTGGGACCCAGTACTTC
CSVQTSRGTQYF
>TRBJ1-6|TRBD1|-|TRBV27
TGTGCCAGCAGTTTTTCAGGGGGGTCTTCACCCCTCCACTTT
CASSFSGGSSPLHF
>TRBJ2-1|-|-|TRBV11-3
TGTGCCAGCAGCCGGGGTGGGGGGACCTACAATGAGCAGTTCTTC
CASSRGGGTYNEQFF
>TRBJ1-1|-|-|TRBV19
TGTGCCAGTAGTATTGAACCGGGACATATATTGTCTTTCTTT
CASSIEPGHILSFF
>TRBJ1-1|-|once|TRBV7-9
TGTGCCAGCAGTCTTTCCACACTAGAAGCTTTCTTT
CASSLSTLEAFF
>TRBJ2-5|-|-|TRBV27
TGTGCCAGCAGTTCCCGCGGGGCGGTAGAGACCCAGTACTTC
CASSSRGAVETQYF
>TRBJ2-7|TRBD2|few|TRBV4-2
TGTGCCAGCAGCCGACCTCTAGCGGGAGAGGCGGGCGAGCAGTACTTC
CASSRPLAGEAGEQYF
>TRBJ2-7|TRBD2|-|TRBV29-1
TGCAGCGCGAGTCCGGGACTAGGCTTTGCCGAGCAGTACTTC
CSASPGLGFAEQYF
>TRBJ2-7|TRBD2|-|TRBV15
TGTGCCACCAGCGGGGGATGGACTAGCTCCATCCACGAGCAGTACTTC
CATSGGWTSSIHEQYF
>TRBJ1-1|-|once|TRBV19
TGTGCCAGTAGTCCAACAGGCCAGTACACTGAAGCTTTCTTT
CASSPTGQYTEAFF
>TRBJ2-1|-|-|TRBV5-6
TGTGCCAGCAGCTTGGTGGGCGACAGCTCCTACAATGAGCAGTTCTTC
CASSLVGDSSYNEQFF
>TRBJ1-1|TRBD1|-|TRBV30
TGTGCCTGGAGTGTTCTGTACAGGGGCTCGGAAGCTTTCTTT
CAWSVLYRGSEAFF
>TRBJ2-3|TRBD2|-|TRBV6-5
TGTGCCAGCAGTCCCGGGACTAGCGGGGTGACGCAGTATTTT
CASSPGTSGVTQYF
>TRBJ2-1|-|-|TRBV28
TGTGCCAGCAGTTCCTCGATCCCGGCGGAAGGCGATGAGCAGTTCTTC
CASSSSIPAEGDEQFF
>TRBJ1-2|TRBD1|-|TRBV30
TGTGCCTGGTCAGGACAGGGGGCAGATGGCTACACCTTC
CAWSGQGADGYTF
>TRBJ1-6|-|-|TRBV6-4
TGTGCCAGCAGTCAGGGTCCAGGATATAATTCACCCCTCCACTTT
CASSQGPGYNSPLHF
>TRBJ2-5|-|-|TRBV14
TGTGCCAGCAGCCACCGAGAGGGATGGAGAGAGACCCAGTACTTC
CASSHREGWRETQYF
>TRBJ2-7|TRBD1|-|TRBV27
TGTGCCAGTACCGGGACAGGGGCCTCCTACGAGCAGTACTTC
CASTGTGASYEQYF
>TRBJ1-3|-|-|TRBV27
TGTGCCAGCTTCGGGACTCCTGGAAACACCATATATTTT
CASFGTPGNTIYF
>TRBJ1-2|TRBD1|few|TRBV5-4
TGTGCCAGCAGCGATGACAGGGAGGTTGGCTACACCTTC
CASSDDREVGYTF
>TRBJ2-3|-|few|TRBV7-3
TGTGCCAGCAGCTTAACGCTACCAGATACGCAGTATTTT
CASSLTLPDTQYF
>TRBJ1-2|-|-|TRBV10-2
TGCGCCAGCAGTGAGTCGGGATTCAGGACAGCTCTATTAAGTCCTTCCTATGGCTACACCTTC
CASSESGFRTALLSPSYGYTF
>TRBJ2-4|TRBD2|-|TRBV5-1
TGCGCCAGCAGCTCGGGCGGGGGGGAGAACATTCAGTACTTC
CASSSGGGENIQYF
>TRBJ1-4|-|-|TRBV6-4
TGTGCCAGCAGTGGCTGGCGGAATGAAAAACTGTTTTTT
CASSGWRNEKLFF
>TRBJ1-2|-|-|TRBV4-3
TGCGCCAGCAGCCAAGGGGGGACAATCAACTATGGCTACACCTTC
CASSQGGTINYGYTF
>TRBJ2-1|TRBD2|-|TRBV29-1
TGCAGCGTTCCCCTGACTAGCGGGGACTACAATGAGCAGTTCTTC
CSVPLTSGDYNEQFF
>TRBJ1-3|-|-|TRBV9
TGTGCCAGCAGCGTAGTCGATACTAGCTCTGGAAACACCATATATTTT
CASSVVDTSSGNTIYF
>TRBJ2-2|-|few|TRBV25-1
TGTGCCAGCTCCGACTCTCTGAACACCGGGGAGCTGTTTTTT
CASSDSLNTGELFF
>TRBJ2-3|-|few|TRBV9
TGTGCCAGCAGCGTAGGGGGCAGGTCTAGCACAGATACGCAGTATTTT
CASSVGGRSSTDTQYF